The rows below give T cell receptor beta chains drawn from one sample of a study of PD-1 blockade in classical Hodgkin lymphoma. The method was immunoSEQ multiplex PCR; TCRdb's version includes in-frame clones alone and lacks a portion of them. The table lists roughly 40,000 clones, about 89% of them singletons. The sample consisted of peripheral blood mononuclear cells (PBMCs), taken at baseline. The origin of the receptors is a human donor with classical Hodgkin lymphoma. Both conserved end residues are part of each CDR3. Each record gives: clone size, V gene, D gene, J gene, CDR3 DNA, CDR3 protein. The D gene is left open where the match is weak. The size entry is marked missing in some rows and otherwise reads once, few, many or a size class.

clone size: -; V gene: TRBV19; D gene: -; J gene: TRBJ2-3; CDR3 DNA: TGTGCCAGTAGTCCTCTAGCAGATACGCAGTATTTT; CDR3 protein: CASSPLADTQYF
clone size: -; V gene: TRBV6-5; D gene: -; J gene: TRBJ1-6; CDR3 DNA: TGTGCCAGCAGTCGCCCGGGACTCTCTTTTTCACCCCTCCACTTT; CDR3 protein: CASSRPGLSFSPLHF
clone size: -; V gene: TRBV7-2; D gene: -; J gene: TRBJ1-5; CDR3 DNA: TGTGCCAGCAGCTCCGCGCAGGGTTGGGGGCAGCCCCAGCATTTT; CDR3 protein: CASSSAQGWGQPQHF
clone size: -; V gene: TRBV7-3; D gene: -; J gene: TRBJ2-2; CDR3 DNA: TGTGCCAGCAGAAAGAACTCAGGTCAAAACACCGGGGAGCTGTTTTTT; CDR3 protein: CASRKNSGQNTGELFF
clone size: -; V gene: TRBV6-6; D gene: -; J gene: TRBJ1-5; CDR3 DNA: TGTGCCAGCAGCCAAAGGGGGAACAATCAGCCCCAGCATTTT; CDR3 protein: CASSQRGNNQPQHF
clone size: few; V gene: TRBV18; D gene: -; J gene: TRBJ2-5; CDR3 DNA: TGTGCCAGCTCACCACCGGGGGGCCTGGAGACCCAGTACTTC; CDR3 protein: CASSPPGGLETQYF
clone size: -; V gene: TRBV6-6; D gene: -; J gene: TRBJ2-2; CDR3 DNA: TGTGCCAGCAGTTACACGCCGGCGGACACCGGGGAGCTGTTTTTT; CDR3 protein: CASSYTPADTGELFF
clone size: -; V gene: TRBV7-2; D gene: -; J gene: TRBJ2-5; CDR3 DNA: TGTGCCAGCAGCGTGGCGAAGCAAGAGACCCAGTACTTC; CDR3 protein: CASSVAKQETQYF
clone size: -; V gene: TRBV7-6; D gene: -; J gene: TRBJ2-7; CDR3 DNA: TGTGCCAGCAGCTTAGAGACCTCCTACGAGCAGTACTTC; CDR3 protein: CASSLETSYEQYF
clone size: -; V gene: TRBV5-6; D gene: -; J gene: TRBJ1-2; CDR3 DNA: TGTGCCAGCAGCTTGGTGGGTAAACCCATTGGTTATGGCTACACCTTC; CDR3 protein: CASSLVGKPIGYGYTF
clone size: -; V gene: TRBV5-6; D gene: TRBD1; J gene: TRBJ2-7; CDR3 DNA: TGTGCCAGCAGCTTCTCACAGGGGGTACCCTACGAGCAGTACTTC; CDR3 protein: CASSFSQGVPYEQYF
clone size: -; V gene: TRBV6-6; D gene: -; J gene: TRBJ2-3; CDR3 DNA: TGTGCCAGCAGTTCCATCACAGATACGCAGTATTTT; CDR3 protein: CASSSITDTQYF
clone size: -; V gene: TRBV2; D gene: -; J gene: TRBJ2-7; CDR3 DNA: TGTGCCAGCAGCATAGACGCTGGCACCTACGAGCAGTACTTC; CDR3 protein: CASSIDAGTYEQYF
clone size: -; V gene: TRBV7-8; D gene: TRBD2; J gene: TRBJ2-1; CDR3 DNA: TGTGCCAGCAGCATAGGCCGGACTAGCGATGAGCAGTTCTTC; CDR3 protein: CASSIGRTSDEQFF
clone size: -; V gene: TRBV7-9; D gene: TRBD2; J gene: TRBJ2-3; CDR3 DNA: TGTGCCAGCAGCAGGGGAGCGGGAGGGCCTCCCTCGAGTGATACGCAGTATTTT; CDR3 protein: CASSRGAGGPPSSDTQYF
clone size: -; V gene: TRBV5-4; D gene: TRBD2; J gene: TRBJ2-7; CDR3 DNA: TGTGCCAGCAGCTTGGAACCCCGACTAGCGGGAGGGCCTGGCTACGAGCAGTACTTC; CDR3 protein: CASSLEPRLAGGPGYEQYF
clone size: -; V gene: TRBV9; D gene: -; J gene: TRBJ2-2; CDR3 DNA: TGTGCCAGCAGCGGTTTGGGGGTGGCCGGGGAGCTGTTTTTT; CDR3 protein: CASSGLGVAGELFF
clone size: few; V gene: TRBV5-1; D gene: -; J gene: TRBJ1-4; CDR3 DNA: TGCGCCAGCAGCTTCGGGACAACGAATGAAAAACTGTTTTTT; CDR3 protein: CASSFGTTNEKLFF
clone size: -; V gene: TRBV29-1; D gene: -; J gene: TRBJ2-1; CDR3 DNA: TGCAGCGTTGCGAGGCAGGGGTTTGGGAATGAGCAGTTCTTC; CDR3 protein: CSVARQGFGNEQFF
clone size: -; V gene: TRBV4-2; D gene: TRBD2; J gene: TRBJ2-2; CDR3 DNA: TGTGCCAGCAGCCAAGCATCAGCGGGGGGCATCCCCGGGGAGCTGTTTTTT; CDR3 protein: CASSQASAGGIPGELFF
clone size: -; V gene: TRBV4-2; D gene: TRBD1; J gene: TRBJ1-1; CDR3 DNA: TGTGCCAGCAGCCAAGGTCCATTCCGGACAGGGGACACTGAAGCTTTCTTT; CDR3 protein: CASSQGPFRTGDTEAFF
clone size: few; V gene: TRBV2; D gene: TRBD1; J gene: TRBJ2-3; CDR3 DNA: TGTGCCAGCAGTTTGGGACAGGGGTATAGCACAGATACGCAGTATTTT; CDR3 protein: CASSLGQGYSTDTQYF
clone size: -; V gene: TRBV10-3; D gene: -; J gene: TRBJ2-7; CDR3 DNA: TGTGCCATCACCGAAACGGACAGACAAGCTAACGAGCAGTACTTC; CDR3 protein: CAITETDRQANEQYF
clone size: -; V gene: TRBV11-2; D gene: TRBD2; J gene: TRBJ2-1; CDR3 DNA: TGTGCCAGCAGCCCCTCGAGCGGGAGTTTCGACAATGAGCAGTTCTTC; CDR3 protein: CASSPSSGSFDNEQFF
clone size: -; V gene: TRBV6-6; D gene: -; J gene: TRBJ2-7; CDR3 DNA: TGTGCCAGCAGTCCACAGGGAATTGGGATATACGGCGAGCAGTACTTC; CDR3 protein: CASSPQGIGIYGEQYF
clone size: -; V gene: TRBV27; D gene: TRBD1; J gene: TRBJ2-7; CDR3 DNA: TGTGCCAGCAGTACTCGGGACAGTGCCTACGAGCAGTACTTC; CDR3 protein: CASSTRDSAYEQYF
clone size: -; V gene: TRBV6-6; D gene: TRBD1; J gene: TRBJ1-1; CDR3 DNA: TGTGCCAGCAGGAGACAGGGTACCACTGAAGCTTTCTTT; CDR3 protein: CASRRQGTTEAFF
clone size: -; V gene: TRBV5-1; D gene: TRBD2; J gene: TRBJ2-7; CDR3 DNA: TGCGCCAGCAGCATGGGAACTAGCGGGGGTTACGAGCAGTACTTC; CDR3 protein: CASSMGTSGGYEQYF
clone size: once; V gene: TRBV27; D gene: -; J gene: TRBJ2-7; CDR3 DNA: TGTGCCAGCAGTCCCAGGACCGACCTCTACGAGCAGTACTTC; CDR3 protein: CASSPRTDLYEQYF
clone size: -; V gene: TRBV2; D gene: -; J gene: TRBJ1-3; CDR3 DNA: TGTGCCAGCAGTGAGTCTGGAAACACCATATATTTT; CDR3 protein: CASSESGNTIYF
clone size: -; V gene: TRBV6-6; D gene: -; J gene: TRBJ1-1; CDR3 DNA: TGTGCCAGCAGTTACAATGCCCGCACTGAAGCTTTCTTT; CDR3 protein: CASSYNARTEAFF
clone size: -; V gene: TRBV10-3; D gene: -; J gene: TRBJ1-2; CDR3 DNA: TGTGCCATCAGTGAGTCGGAGGGGCATGGCTACACCTTC; CDR3 protein: CAISESEGHGYTF
clone size: -; V gene: TRBV6-1; D gene: -; J gene: TRBJ2-5; CDR3 DNA: TGTGCCAGCAGTGAAGGGGGGCAAGAGACCCAGTACTTC; CDR3 protein: CASSEGGQETQYF
clone size: -; V gene: TRBV18; D gene: TRBD1; J gene: TRBJ2-4; CDR3 DNA: TGTGCCAGCTCACCGCTCGGGACAGGGTTGGCCAAAAACATTCAGTACTTC; CDR3 protein: CASSPLGTGLAKNIQYF
clone size: few; V gene: TRBV5-4; D gene: -; J gene: TRBJ2-5; CDR3 DNA: TGTGCCAGCAGCTTTGGACAGACAGAGACCCAGTACTTC; CDR3 protein: CASSFGQTETQYF
clone size: -; V gene: TRBV18; D gene: -; J gene: TRBJ2-7; CDR3 DNA: TGTGCCAGCTCACCGGGGGTAGCTCAATACGAGCAGTACTTC; CDR3 protein: CASSPGVAQYEQYF
clone size: -; V gene: TRBV5-6; D gene: TRBD2; J gene: TRBJ2-7; CDR3 DNA: TGTGCCAGCAGCCCGACTAGCGGGAGCGCCTACGAGCAGTACTTC; CDR3 protein: CASSPTSGSAYEQYF
clone size: -; V gene: TRBV11-2; D gene: TRBD1; J gene: TRBJ2-2; CDR3 DNA: TGTGCCAGCAGACAAAGCTCAGGGGGCGTGAACACCGGGGAGCTGTTTTTT; CDR3 protein: CASRQSSGGVNTGELFF
clone size: -; V gene: TRBV19; D gene: TRBD1; J gene: TRBJ1-4; CDR3 DNA: TGTGCCAGTAGTATGCCGGGACAGGGGAAGACTAATGAAAAACTGTTTTTT; CDR3 protein: CASSMPGQGKTNEKLFF
clone size: -; V gene: TRBV7-3; D gene: -; J gene: TRBJ2-2; CDR3 DNA: TGTGCCAGCAGCCACCGACAGGTCAGAATCGGGGAGCTGTTTTTT; CDR3 protein: CASSHRQVRIGELFF
clone size: -; V gene: TRBV6-1; D gene: -; J gene: TRBJ1-1; CDR3 DNA: TGTGCCAGCAGGGACAGCCGTGAAGCTTTCTTT; CDR3 protein: CASRDSREAFF
clone size: -; V gene: TRBV5-1; D gene: -; J gene: TRBJ2-6; CDR3 DNA: TGCGCCAGCAGCTTGGAAGCGAGCTCTGGGGCCAACGTCCTGACTTTC; CDR3 protein: CASSLEASSGANVLTF
clone size: -; V gene: TRBV4-1; D gene: TRBD2; J gene: TRBJ2-3; CDR3 DNA: TGCGCCAGCAGCCCAGTAGCGGGGAGCACAGATACGCAGTATTTT; CDR3 protein: CASSPVAGSTDTQYF
clone size: -; V gene: TRBV19; D gene: -; J gene: TRBJ1-1; CDR3 DNA: TGTGCCAGTAGTTTAAACCCGGGACCGAGGACTGAAGCTTTCTTT; CDR3 protein: CASSLNPGPRTEAFF
clone size: few; V gene: TRBV10-3; D gene: -; J gene: TRBJ2-1; CDR3 DNA: TGTGCCATCAGTGAGGGCACCAATGAGCAGTTCTTC; CDR3 protein: CAISEGTNEQFF
clone size: -; V gene: TRBV4-3; D gene: TRBD1; J gene: TRBJ1-2; CDR3 DNA: TGCGCCAGCAGCCAAGGACGACAGGGGTCTTATGGCTACACCTTC; CDR3 protein: CASSQGRQGSYGYTF
clone size: once; V gene: TRBV25-1; D gene: TRBD1; J gene: TRBJ1-2; CDR3 DNA: TGTGCCAGCAGTGTCGGGACAGGGGGCGTCTATGGCTACACCTTC; CDR3 protein: CASSVGTGGVYGYTF
clone size: -; V gene: TRBV5-6; D gene: TRBD2; J gene: TRBJ2-5; CDR3 DNA: TGTGCCAGCAGCTCCCTTGGGCTAGCGGGAGGGATTAGGCAAGAGACCCAGTACTTC; CDR3 protein: CASSSLGLAGGIRQETQYF
clone size: -; V gene: TRBV9; D gene: -; J gene: TRBJ2-7; CDR3 DNA: TGTGCCAGCAGCAGACTCCACGAGCAGTACTTC; CDR3 protein: CASSRLHEQYF
clone size: -; V gene: TRBV5-5; D gene: -; J gene: TRBJ1-1; CDR3 DNA: TGTGCCAGCAGCGGATTGGGACACCGCGAAGCTTTCTTT; CDR3 protein: CASSGLGHREAFF
clone size: few; V gene: TRBV2; D gene: -; J gene: TRBJ1-5; CDR3 DNA: TGTGCCAGCAGGGAGGGGCAGCCCCAGCATTTT; CDR3 protein: CASREGQPQHF
clone size: -; V gene: TRBV9; D gene: -; J gene: TRBJ1-2; CDR3 DNA: TGTGCCAGCAGCGTAGATCACAGGGTAACGAGGAACTATGGCTACACCTTC; CDR3 protein: CASSVDHRVTRNYGYTF
clone size: -; V gene: TRBV15; D gene: -; J gene: TRBJ1-1; CDR3 DNA: TGTGCCACCAGCAGAGATCTATTCCAGAACACTGAAGCTTTCTTT; CDR3 protein: CATSRDLFQNTEAFF
clone size: -; V gene: TRBV28; D gene: -; J gene: TRBJ2-7; CDR3 DNA: TGTGCCAGCAGTTTATCGGGCCGCGAGCAGTACTTC; CDR3 protein: CASSLSGREQYF
clone size: -; V gene: TRBV5-6; D gene: TRBD1; J gene: TRBJ2-2; CDR3 DNA: TGTGCCAGCAGCTTGTGGGGGACAGGTAACACCGGGGAGCTGTTTTTT; CDR3 protein: CASSLWGTGNTGELFF
clone size: -; V gene: TRBV7-9; D gene: -; J gene: TRBJ2-7; CDR3 DNA: TGTGCCAGCAGCCCCCGCTCCTACGAGCAGTACTTC; CDR3 protein: CASSPRSYEQYF
clone size: few; V gene: TRBV7-2; D gene: TRBD2; J gene: TRBJ2-5; CDR3 DNA: TGTGCCAGCAGCTTGCGAGTCTTAGCGGGACTCCAAGAGACCCAGTACTTC; CDR3 protein: CASSLRVLAGLQETQYF
clone size: -; V gene: TRBV10-3; D gene: TRBD2; J gene: TRBJ2-7; CDR3 DNA: TGTGCCGCAGGGACTAGCGGGGGCAACGAGCAGTACTTC; CDR3 protein: CAAGTSGGNEQYF